These T cell receptor beta chains were read from a single sample in a study of T cell responses to AZD1222 COVID-19 vaccine. TCRdb's copy holds only in-frame clones and misses some; the assay was immunoSEQ multiplex PCR. Found here are fewer than 150,000 clones, 90% of them singletons; the top ten hold around 3.5%. Sequences were derived from peripheral blood, sampled on day 0 of AZD1222 vaccination. Source of these receptors: an adult in good health. Both conserved end residues are part of each CDR3. Each record gives: CDR3 DNA, CDR3 protein, V gene, D gene, clone size, J gene. The D gene is left open where the match is weak. Not every row has a clone size; where given, it reads once, few, many or a size class.

cdr3_nt: TGTGCCAGCAGCTTCGAAGGCATCGGTGAGCAGTTCTTC; cdr3_aa: CASSFEGIGEQFF; v_call: TRBV7-3; d_call: .; clone_size: .; j_call: TRBJ2-1
cdr3_nt: TGTGCCAGTAGCCCGGGGGGACAGTTAAGTCCCGGGGAGCTGTTTTTT; cdr3_aa: CASSPGGQLSPGELFF; v_call: TRBV19; d_call: .; clone_size: .; j_call: TRBJ2-2
cdr3_nt: TGTGCCAGCAGCTTAGACGGCCCGGGGGCGACTAATTCACCCCTCCACTTT; cdr3_aa: CASSLDGPGATNSPLHF; v_call: TRBV7-9; d_call: .; clone_size: .; j_call: TRBJ1-6
cdr3_nt: TGTGCCAGCGGTTGGGATACGCAGTATTTT; cdr3_aa: CASGWDTQYF; v_call: TRBV9; d_call: .; clone_size: .; j_call: TRBJ2-3
cdr3_nt: TGTGCCAGCAGCTCACCCCTTTCCGTCAGCGCCTACAATGAGCAGTTCTTC; cdr3_aa: CASSSPLSVSAYNEQFF; v_call: TRBV9; d_call: .; clone_size: .; j_call: TRBJ2-1
cdr3_nt: TGTGCCACAAACAAGGGAGGGAATGAGCAGTTCTTC; cdr3_aa: CATNKGGNEQFF; v_call: TRBV11-3; d_call: TRBD2; clone_size: .; j_call: TRBJ2-1
cdr3_nt: TGCGCCAGCAGCTTGGCCGCAGCGAAGGCAGATACGCAGTATTTT; cdr3_aa: CASSLAAAKADTQYF; v_call: TRBV5-1; d_call: .; clone_size: few; j_call: TRBJ2-3
cdr3_nt: TGTGCCAGCAGCTCTCAACTAGCGGGTGGCACCGGGGAGCTGTTTTTT; cdr3_aa: CASSSQLAGGTGELFF; v_call: TRBV7-6; d_call: TRBD2; clone_size: once; j_call: TRBJ2-2
cdr3_nt: TGTGCCAGCAGTCGGCGACTAGCGGGGGACACCGGGGAGCTGTTTTTT; cdr3_aa: CASSRRLAGDTGELFF; v_call: TRBV6-2/TRBV6-3; d_call: TRBD2; clone_size: .; j_call: TRBJ2-2
cdr3_nt: TGTGCCAGCAGCGGCGGCCCCGGTGGCACTGAAGCTTTCTTT; cdr3_aa: CASSGGPGGTEAFF; v_call: TRBV5-4; d_call: .; clone_size: .; j_call: TRBJ1-1
cdr3_nt: TGTGCCACCCTCCGGGGCACGAATGAAAAACTGTTTTTT; cdr3_aa: CATLRGTNEKLFF; v_call: TRBV2; d_call: .; clone_size: .; j_call: TRBJ1-4
cdr3_nt: TGTGCCAGCTCGCAGGGCTATAATTCACCCCTCCACTTT; cdr3_aa: CASSQGYNSPLHF; v_call: TRBV11-3; d_call: .; clone_size: .; j_call: TRBJ1-6
cdr3_nt: TGTGCCAGCAGCGTAGACCAGGGGGCGCTTGGCTACACCTTC; cdr3_aa: CASSVDQGALGYTF; v_call: TRBV9; d_call: TRBD1; clone_size: .; j_call: TRBJ1-2
cdr3_nt: TGCGCCAGCAGCCTACGAGGACAGGGGATATCGAACTATGGCTACACCTTC; cdr3_aa: CASSLRGQGISNYGYTF; v_call: TRBV5-1; d_call: TRBD1; clone_size: .; j_call: TRBJ1-2
cdr3_nt: TGTGCCAGCAGCCCTCGACAGGGTCTCTACAATGAGCAGTTCTTC; cdr3_aa: CASSPRQGLYNEQFF; v_call: TRBV7-2; d_call: TRBD1; clone_size: .; j_call: TRBJ2-1
cdr3_nt: TGTGCCAGCAGTGATTTAATCAGAGACAGGGTTGTTTTGGGGGGCTACACCTTC; cdr3_aa: CASSDLIRDRVVLGGYTF; v_call: TRBV2; d_call: TRBD1; clone_size: .; j_call: TRBJ1-2
cdr3_nt: TGTGCCAGCAGCCAACTACAGGGGGGCACTGAAGCTTTCTTT; cdr3_aa: CASSQLQGGTEAFF; v_call: TRBV3-1/TRBV3-2; d_call: TRBD1; clone_size: .; j_call: TRBJ1-1
cdr3_nt: TGTGCCAGCAGTTTATTCGAGGGGAGGGCTAATGAAAAACTGTTTTTT; cdr3_aa: CASSLFEGRANEKLFF; v_call: TRBV27; d_call: .; clone_size: .; j_call: TRBJ1-4
cdr3_nt: TGTGCCTGGAGGGCACAGGGGAACTATGGCTACACCTTC; cdr3_aa: CAWRAQGNYGYTF; v_call: TRBV30; d_call: TRBD1; clone_size: .; j_call: TRBJ1-2
cdr3_nt: TGTGCCAGCAGCTTATCTGACCAAGGGGAAGCTTTCTTT; cdr3_aa: CASSLSDQGEAFF; v_call: TRBV7-9; d_call: .; clone_size: .; j_call: TRBJ1-1
cdr3_nt: TGTGCCAGCAGCTTTTGCCAGGGGAAGGCTCAGCCCCAGCATTTT; cdr3_aa: CASSFCQGKAQPQHF; v_call: TRBV12-1; d_call: .; clone_size: .; j_call: TRBJ1-5
cdr3_nt: TGTGCCAGCAGTTACCCCTGGACCGTTTATAGCAATCAGCCCCAGCATTTT; cdr3_aa: CASSYPWTVYSNQPQHF; v_call: TRBV6-2/TRBV6-3; d_call: .; clone_size: once; j_call: TRBJ1-5
cdr3_nt: TGTGCCAGCAGTATACGACAGGGAAACACTGAAGCTTTCTTT; cdr3_aa: CASSIRQGNTEAFF; v_call: TRBV6-5; d_call: TRBD1; clone_size: .; j_call: TRBJ1-1
cdr3_nt: TGCGCCAGCAGTCAACAGGGGCAGGAACTCGCCGAGCAGTACTTC; cdr3_aa: CASSQQGQELAEQYF; v_call: TRBV4-1; d_call: TRBD1; clone_size: medium-sized; j_call: TRBJ2-7
cdr3_nt: TGTGCCAGCAGTCTCTACTACAATGAGCAGTTCTTC; cdr3_aa: CASSLYYNEQFF; v_call: TRBV28; d_call: .; clone_size: .; j_call: TRBJ2-1
cdr3_nt: TGTGCCAGCTGTAAGGACAGGGGAGGGGGGTCGGAGACCCAGTACTTC; cdr3_aa: CASCKDRGGGSETQYF; v_call: TRBV6-6; d_call: TRBD1; clone_size: .; j_call: TRBJ2-5
cdr3_nt: TGTGCCAGCAACCCGAGATATAGCAATCAGCCCCAGCATTTT; cdr3_aa: CASNPRYSNQPQHF; v_call: TRBV19; d_call: .; clone_size: .; j_call: TRBJ1-5
cdr3_nt: TGTGCCAGCAGCTTAGGATCAAGAGGGGACCAGAGCACAGATACGCAGTATTTT; cdr3_aa: CASSLGSRGDQSTDTQYF; v_call: TRBV11-3; d_call: .; clone_size: .; j_call: TRBJ2-3
cdr3_nt: TGTGCCTGGAGTCCGGACTCCTCTAACTATGGCTACACCTTC; cdr3_aa: CAWSPDSSNYGYTF; v_call: TRBV30; d_call: .; clone_size: .; j_call: TRBJ1-2
cdr3_nt: TGTGCCAGCAGCTTATCAGGGATTACTAGCAATCAGCCCCAGCATTTT; cdr3_aa: CASSLSGITSNQPQHF; v_call: TRBV5-4; d_call: .; clone_size: .; j_call: TRBJ1-5
cdr3_nt: TGTGCCTGGACCGGGACAGGGCTGAACACTGAAGCTTTCTTT; cdr3_aa: CAWTGTGLNTEAFF; v_call: TRBV30; d_call: TRBD1; clone_size: .; j_call: TRBJ1-1